This TCR beta chain is drawn from a study of blood T cells in healthy people across ages. A second PCR, run for about 7 to 12 cycles, used a sample-barcoded 5' primer plus a J-beta primer mix. Each CDR3 protein is one row after TCRdb ran MiXCR on the 5' RACE reads. This repertoire shows about 1.1 million distinct CDR3 sequences, approximately 38% found once; its top ten account for approximately 14%. V lost 4 bases and J lost 8, with 17 bases in between. CDR1 and CDR2 (germline): SEHNR, FQNEAQ (reference sequence). This CDR3 is 14 amino acids long. Concerning this clonotype: The antigen is undetermined.

Isolation per sample recovered at least 7 million PBMCs. Study results and limitations: The study lacked donor CMV status, which possibly confounded expanded clonotype changes.

The sequenced sample consisted of blood. The sequence derives from a man aged 18-30 years in good health. The V call is TRBV7-9, the J call TRBJ1-2, with unresolved D. This chain's CDR3 is CASSSGRGLRGYTF. CDR3 bases: TGTGCCAGCAGCTCCGGCCGCGGACTCAGGGGCTACACCTTC.